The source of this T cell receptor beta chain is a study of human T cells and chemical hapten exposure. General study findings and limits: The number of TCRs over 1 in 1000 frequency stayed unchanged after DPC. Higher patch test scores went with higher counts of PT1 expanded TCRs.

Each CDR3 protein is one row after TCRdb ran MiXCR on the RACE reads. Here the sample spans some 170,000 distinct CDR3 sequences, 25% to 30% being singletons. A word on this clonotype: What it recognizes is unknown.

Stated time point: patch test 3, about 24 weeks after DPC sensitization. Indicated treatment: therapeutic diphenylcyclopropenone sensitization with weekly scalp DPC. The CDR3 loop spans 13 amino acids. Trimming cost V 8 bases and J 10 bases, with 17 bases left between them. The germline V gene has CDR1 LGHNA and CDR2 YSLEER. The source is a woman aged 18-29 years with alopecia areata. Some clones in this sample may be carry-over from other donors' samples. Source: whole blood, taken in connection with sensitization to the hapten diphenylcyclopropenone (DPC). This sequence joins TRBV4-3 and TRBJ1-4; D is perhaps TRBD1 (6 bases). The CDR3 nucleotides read TGCGCCAGCCAGGCCAGGGGCATCGGAAAACTGTTTTTT. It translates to CASQARGIGKLFF.